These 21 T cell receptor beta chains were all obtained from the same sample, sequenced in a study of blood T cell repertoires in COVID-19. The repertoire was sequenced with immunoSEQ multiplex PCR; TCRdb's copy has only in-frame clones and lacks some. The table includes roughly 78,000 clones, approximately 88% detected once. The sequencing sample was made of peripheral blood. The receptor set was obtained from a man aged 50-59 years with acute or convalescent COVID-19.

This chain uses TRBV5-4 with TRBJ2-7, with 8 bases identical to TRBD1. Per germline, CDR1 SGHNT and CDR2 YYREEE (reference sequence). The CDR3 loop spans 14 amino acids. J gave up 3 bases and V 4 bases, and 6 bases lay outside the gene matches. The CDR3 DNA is TGTGCCAGCAGCCCACCGGACAGGGTCTACGAGCAGTACTTC. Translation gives CASSPPDRVYEQYF.

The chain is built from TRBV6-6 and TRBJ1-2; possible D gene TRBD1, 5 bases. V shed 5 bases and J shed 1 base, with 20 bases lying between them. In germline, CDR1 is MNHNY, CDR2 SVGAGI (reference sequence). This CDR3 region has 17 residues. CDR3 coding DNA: TGTGCCAGCAGTCCCCGGGACGGACTAATATTTAACTATGGCTACACCTTC. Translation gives CASSPRDGLIFNYGYTF.

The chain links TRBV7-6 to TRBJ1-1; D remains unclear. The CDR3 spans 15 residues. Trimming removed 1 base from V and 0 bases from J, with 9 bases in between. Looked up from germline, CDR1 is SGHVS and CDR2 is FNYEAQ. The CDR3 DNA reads TGTGCCAGCAGCTTAGTCGGAGATATGAACACTGAAGCTTTCTTT. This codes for CASSLVGDMNTEAFF.

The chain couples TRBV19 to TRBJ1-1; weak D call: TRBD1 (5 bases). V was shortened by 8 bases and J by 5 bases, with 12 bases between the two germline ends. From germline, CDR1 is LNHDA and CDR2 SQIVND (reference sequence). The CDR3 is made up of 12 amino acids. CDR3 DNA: TGTGCCAGTGCCCAGGGAGGAACTGAAGCTTTCTTT. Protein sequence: CASAQGGTEAFF.

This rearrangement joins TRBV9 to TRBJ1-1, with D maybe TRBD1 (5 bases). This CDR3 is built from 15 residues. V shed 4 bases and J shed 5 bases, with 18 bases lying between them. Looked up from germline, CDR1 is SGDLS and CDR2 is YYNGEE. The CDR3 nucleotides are TGTGCCAGCAGCCCGAACGTTGGGGGGATGACTGAAGCTTTCTTT. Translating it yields CASSPNVGGMTEAFF.

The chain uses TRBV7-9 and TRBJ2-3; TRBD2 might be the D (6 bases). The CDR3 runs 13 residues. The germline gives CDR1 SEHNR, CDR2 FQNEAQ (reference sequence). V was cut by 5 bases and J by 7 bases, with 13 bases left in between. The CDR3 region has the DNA TGTGCCAGCAGCCCCGCCGCGGGACATACGCAGTATTTT. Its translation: CASSPAAGHTQYF.

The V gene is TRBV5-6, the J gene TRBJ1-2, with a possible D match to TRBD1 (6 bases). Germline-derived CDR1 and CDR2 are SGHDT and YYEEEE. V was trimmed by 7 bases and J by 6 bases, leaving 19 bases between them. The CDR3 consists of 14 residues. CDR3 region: CASLPEGVSDGYTF. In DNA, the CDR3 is TGTGCCAGCCTTCCAGAGGGGGTCTCGGATGGCTACACCTTC.

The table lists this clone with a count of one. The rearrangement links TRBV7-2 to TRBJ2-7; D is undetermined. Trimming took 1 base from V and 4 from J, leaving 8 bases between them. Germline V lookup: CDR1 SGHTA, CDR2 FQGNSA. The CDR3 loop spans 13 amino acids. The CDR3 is CASSLVADYEQYF. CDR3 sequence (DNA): TGTGCCAGCAGCTTAGTTGCGGATTACGAGCAGTACTTC. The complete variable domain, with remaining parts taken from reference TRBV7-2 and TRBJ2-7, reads GAGVSQSPSNKVTEKGKDVELRCDPISGHTALYWYRQSLGQGLEFLIYFQGNSAPDKSGLPSDRFSAERTGGSVSTLTIQRTQQEDSAVYLCASSLVADYEQYFGPGTRLTVT.

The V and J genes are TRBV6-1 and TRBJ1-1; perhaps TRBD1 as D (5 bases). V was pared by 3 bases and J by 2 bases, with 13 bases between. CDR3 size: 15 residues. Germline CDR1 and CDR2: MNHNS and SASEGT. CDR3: CASSDLGRANTEAFF. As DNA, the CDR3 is TGTGCCAGCAGTGATCTGGGCAGGGCCAACACTGAAGCTTTCTTT.

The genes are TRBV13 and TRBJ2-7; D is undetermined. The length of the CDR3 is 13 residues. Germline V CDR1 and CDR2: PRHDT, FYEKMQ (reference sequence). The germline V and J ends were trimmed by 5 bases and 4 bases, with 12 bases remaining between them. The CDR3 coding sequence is TGTGCCAGCAGCGAGGCCATTCTGTACGAGCAGTACTTC. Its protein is CASSEAILYEQYF.

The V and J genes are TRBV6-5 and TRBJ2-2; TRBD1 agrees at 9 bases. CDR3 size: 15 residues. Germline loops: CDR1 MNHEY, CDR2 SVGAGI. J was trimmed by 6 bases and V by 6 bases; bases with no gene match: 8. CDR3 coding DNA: TGTGCCAGCAGCCGGGACAGGGTTCAGGCCGGGGAGCTGTTTTTT. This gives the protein CASSRDRVQAGELFF.

CDR3 nucleotides: TGTGCCAGCAGGGGACAGGGGGCCTCCTACAATGAGCAGTTCTTC. Translating gives CASRGQGASYNEQFF. V is TRBV2 and J is TRBJ2-1; 12 positions agree with TRBD1. Germline lookup yields CDR1 SNHLY and CDR2 FYNNEI. J lost 0 bases, V lost 6 bases, and 0 bases had no gene match. There are 15 residues in the CDR3.

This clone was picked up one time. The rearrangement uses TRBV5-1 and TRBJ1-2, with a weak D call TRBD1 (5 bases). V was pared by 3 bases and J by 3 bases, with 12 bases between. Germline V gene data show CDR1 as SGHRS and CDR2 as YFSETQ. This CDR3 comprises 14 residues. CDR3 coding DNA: TGCGCCAGCAGCTCCATTCAGGGTGACTATGGCTACACCTTC. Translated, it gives CASSSIQGDYGYTF.

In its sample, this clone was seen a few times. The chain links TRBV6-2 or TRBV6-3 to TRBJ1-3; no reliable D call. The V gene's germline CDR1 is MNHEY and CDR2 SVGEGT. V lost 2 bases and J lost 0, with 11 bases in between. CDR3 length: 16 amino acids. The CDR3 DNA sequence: TGTGCCAGCAGTTACAACAGCGGGAGCTCTGGAAACACCATATATTTT. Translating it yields CASSYNSGSSGNTIYF.

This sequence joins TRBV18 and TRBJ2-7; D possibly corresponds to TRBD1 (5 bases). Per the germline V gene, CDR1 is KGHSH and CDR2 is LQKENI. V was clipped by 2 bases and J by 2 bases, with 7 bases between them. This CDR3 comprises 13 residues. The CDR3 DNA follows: TGTGCCAGCTCACCAGGGGCGGCCTACGAGCAGTACTTC. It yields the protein CASSPGAAYEQYF.

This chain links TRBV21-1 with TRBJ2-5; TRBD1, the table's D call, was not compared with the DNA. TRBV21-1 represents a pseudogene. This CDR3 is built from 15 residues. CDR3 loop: CASSKECTSQETQYF. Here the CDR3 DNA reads TGTGCCAGCAGCAAAGAGTGCACAAGCCAAGAGACCCAGTACTTC.

CDR3: CSVGQGYSTEAFF. The CDR3 nucleotides are TGCAGCGTTGGGCAGGGCTATTCCACTGAAGCTTTCTTT. The rearrangement joins TRBV29-1 to TRBJ1-1; tentatively, D is TRBD1 (5 bases). Deletions cut 4 bases from V and 4 bases from J, with 13 bases between. This CDR3 comprises 13 residues. Germline CDR1 reads SQVTM; CDR2 reads ANQGSEA.

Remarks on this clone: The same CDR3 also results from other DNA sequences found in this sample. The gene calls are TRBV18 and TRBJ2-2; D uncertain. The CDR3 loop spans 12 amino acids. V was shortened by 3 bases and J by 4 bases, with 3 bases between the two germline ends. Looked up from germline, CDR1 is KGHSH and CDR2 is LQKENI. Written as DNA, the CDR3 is TGTGCCAGCTCACCGAGCACCGGGGAGCTGTTTTTT. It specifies CASSPSTGELFF.

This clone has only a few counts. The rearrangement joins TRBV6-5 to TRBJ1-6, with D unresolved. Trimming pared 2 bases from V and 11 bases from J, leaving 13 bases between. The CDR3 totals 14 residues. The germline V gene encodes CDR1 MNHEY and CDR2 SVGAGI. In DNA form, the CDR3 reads TGTGCCAGCAGTTACGAGAGAATTCGGGCACCCCTCCACTTT. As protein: CASSYERIRAPLHF.

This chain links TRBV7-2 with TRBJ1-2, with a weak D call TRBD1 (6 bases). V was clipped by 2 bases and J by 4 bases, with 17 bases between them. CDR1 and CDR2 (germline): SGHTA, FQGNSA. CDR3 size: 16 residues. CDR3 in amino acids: CASSLSVGQRLYGYTF. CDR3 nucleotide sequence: TGTGCCAGCAGCTTATCGGTCGGACAGCGACTCTATGGCTACACCTTC.

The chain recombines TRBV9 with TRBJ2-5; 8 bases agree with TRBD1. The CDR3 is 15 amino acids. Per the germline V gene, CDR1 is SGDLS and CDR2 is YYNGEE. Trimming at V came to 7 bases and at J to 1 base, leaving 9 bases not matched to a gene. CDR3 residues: CASGTGTGLQETQYF. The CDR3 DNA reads TGTGCCAGCGGAACCGGGACAGGCCTCCAAGAGACCCAGTACTTC.